The 22 T cell receptor beta chains below all came from one sample that was sequenced in a study of CD8 T cells in ankylosing spondylitis. TCRdb analysed the 5' RACE reads with MiXCR anew, one entry per CDR3 protein. The data contain around 210,000 distinct CDR3 sequences, roughly 8% of them singletons. The specimen was blood, either unsorted or a sorted T cell fraction (not recorded which). The receptor source for this set is a female donor with ankylosing spondylitis or in good health (not recorded which).

The sample holds many counts of this clonotype. In DNA, the CDR3 is TGTGCCAGCAGCTCCCCGACTAGCGGGAGCTTTACAGATACGCAGTATTTT. This codes for CASSSPTSGSFTDTQYF. The chain is built from TRBV7-2 and TRBJ2-3; 12 bases map to TRBD2. The germline V gene has CDR1 SGHTA and CDR2 FQGNSA. Trimming cost V 4 bases and J 3 bases; bases outside gene matches: 8. This CDR3 spans 17 amino acids.

The CDR3 nucleotides are TGTGCCAGCAGTTTAGGACCCTCTCAGGGACAGGTTACCACTGAAGCTTTCTTT. Its translation is CASSLGPSQGQVTTEAFF. The chain recombines TRBV28 with TRBJ1-1, with 8 bases that match TRBD1. Germline loops: CDR1 MDHEN, CDR2 SYDVKM. With 2 bases clipped from V and 4 bases from J, the junction kept 15 bases outside the gene matches. The CDR3 is 18 residues long.

The J gene is TRBJ2-1, the V gene TRBV5-4; the D is unclear. CDR1 SGHNT and CDR2 YYREEE come from the germline V gene (reference sequence). The CDR3 consists of 13 residues. Trimming cost V 2 bases and J 8 bases, with 11 bases left between them. The CDR3 DNA is TGTGCCAGCAGCTTTATGACGGCGTATGAGCAGTTCTTC. Translated, it gives CASSFMTAYEQFF.

This clonotype was picked up many times. This chain joins TRBV20-1 and TRBJ1-4; 8 bases fit TRBD1. The CDR3 loop spans 12 amino acids. The V and J ends lost 5 bases and 10 bases, in that order; junction bases with no gene match: 6. Germline lookup yields CDR1 DFQATT and CDR2 SNEGSKA (reference sequence). The CDR3 DNA sequence: TGCAGTGCTTCCCCACAGGGGGTAAAACTGTTTTTT. It yields the protein CSASPQGVKLFF.

Points on this clonotype: Since a much larger clone is just one base distant, this may be a read error. The chain combines TRBV4-2 with TRBJ1-2, with D hard to call. CDR3 length: 14 amino acids. Trimming stripped 4 bases from V and 2 bases from J, with 11 bases between. Germline V CDR1 and CDR2: LGHNA, YNFKEQ. The CDR3 sequence is CASSLRPLNYGYTF. CDR3 DNA: TGTGCCAGCAGCCTCAGGCCCCTCAACTATGGCTACACCTTC.

As to this clonotype: A clone one base away is much larger, so this may be a read error. The CDR3 nucleotides are TGCAGTGCTTCGAGGACAGGGAGCAGTTCACCCCTCCACTTT. Protein: CSASRTGSSSPLHF. V gene TRBV20-1 combines with J gene TRBJ1-6, with 8 bases lining up with TRBD1. CDR3 size: 14 residues. After removal of 5 bases from V and 9 bases from J, the junction contained 9 bases not matched to a gene. Looked up from germline, CDR1 is DFQATT and CDR2 is SNEGSKA (reference sequence).

Notes on this clonotype: It may be a read error: a sequence one base away is much more abundant. The V gene is TRBV7-9, the J gene TRBJ1-1; D ambiguous. Germline V CDR1 and CDR2: SEHNR, FQNEAQ (reference sequence). The CDR3 runs to 13 residues. The CDR3 loop reads CAGSLPTHTEAFF. The DNA for the CDR3 is TGTGCCGGCAGCCTTCCAACGCACACTGAAGCTTTCTTT.

In this sample, this clonotype turned up a few times. The V gene is TRBV7-2, the J gene TRBJ2-1; D is ambiguous. The CDR3 loop spans 16 amino acids. Germline V gene lookup returns CDR1 SGHTA and CDR2 FQGNSA. V was clipped by 5 bases and J by 6 bases, with 20 bases between them. This chain's CDR3 is CASSQITGSRSNEQFF. The CDR3, as DNA: TGTGCCAGCAGCCAGATTACCGGTTCGAGGTCCAATGAGCAGTTCTTC.

This clonotype was detected many times. The chain carries TRBV12-3 or TRBV12-4 and TRBJ2-7, with 7 bases aligning to TRBD1. Losses at the gene ends were 5 bases for V and 3 bases for J; bases not matched to a gene: 16. This CDR3 is 17 amino acids long. The CDR3, as DNA: TGTGCCAGCAGTCCCAGGGACAGCTACTCCTCGGACTACGAGCAGTACTTC. Encoded protein: CASSPRDSYSSDYEQYF.

This chain uses TRBV20-1 with TRBJ2-7, with D perhaps TRBD2 (6 bases). Germline-derived CDR1 and CDR2 are DFQATT and SNEGSKA (reference sequence). V was shortened by 3 bases and J by 1 base, with 13 bases between the two germline ends. The CDR3 runs 14 residues. The CDR3 DNA sequence: TGCAGTGCTAGTCCCCAAGGAGGGTCCTACGAGCAGTACTTC. It yields the protein CSASPQGGSYEQYF.

Ten or more counts support this clonotype. The V and J genes are TRBV5-1 and TRBJ2-1; 13 nucleotides agree with TRBD2. Germline V gene lookup returns CDR1 SGHRS and CDR2 YFSETQ. The CDR3 has 17 amino acids. V gave up 3 bases and J gave up 4 bases; unmatched junction bases: 7. The CDR3 sequence is CASSSGLAGAKYNEQFF. In DNA form, the CDR3 reads TGCGCCAGCAGCTCAGGACTAGCGGGAGCGAAGTACAATGAGCAGTTCTTC.

There are many counts of this clonotype. The V gene is TRBV5-1, the J gene TRBJ2-2; the D gene is possibly TRBD1 (5 bases). The CDR3 covers 14 residues. Germline CDR1 reads SGHRS; CDR2 reads YFSETQ. V lost 7 bases, J lost 1 base, and 11 bases lay in between. The CDR3 bases are TGCGCCAGCCACCCGACAGTGAACACCGGGGAGCTGTTTTTT. This codes for CASHPTVNTGELFF. Looking up the rest from reference TRBV5-1 and TRBJ2-2 gives the full variable domain: KAGVTQTPRYLIKTRGQQVTLSCSPISGHRSVSWYQQTPGQGLQFLFEYFSETQRNKGNFPGRFSGRQFSNSRSEMNVSTLELGDSALYLCASHPTVNTGELFFGEGSRLTVL.

This clonotype was recorded at least ten times. The J gene is TRBJ2-6, the V gene TRBV28; D not resolved. The V gene's germline CDR1 is MDHEN and CDR2 SYDVKM. The CDR3 sequence is 15 residues long. The V end was cut by 4 bases, the J end by 3 bases, with 10 bases between. The CDR3 nucleotides read TGTGCCAGCAGTTCCCCCCGAAGTGGGGCCAACGTCCTGACTTTC. Its translation is CASSSPRSGANVLTF.

This clonotype was observed a handful of times. The genes are TRBV7-3 and TRBJ2-1, with a possible D match to TRBD1 (7 bases). The CDR3 contains 15 residues. Per the germline V gene, CDR1 is SGHTA and CDR2 is FQGTGA. V lost 5 bases, J lost 4 bases, and 15 bases lay in between. The CDR3 nucleotides read TGTGCCAGCAGCCCGCGGGACAGAGAGTACAATGAGCAGTTCTTC. Residues: CASSPRDREYNEQFF.

This clonotype was detected many times. The rearrangement uses TRBV29-1 and TRBJ1-1; D not certain. V was trimmed by 4 bases and J by 3 bases, leaving 18 bases between them. This CDR3 spans 15 amino acids. Germline V gene lookup returns CDR1 SQVTM and CDR2 ANQGSEA. The CDR3 coding sequence is TGCAGCGTTGTGAGAGGGAGGGTATCGGACACTGAAGCTTTCTTT. Protein sequence: CSVVRGRVSDTEAFF.

The V call is TRBV11-2, the J call TRBJ2-6; D is unresolved. Germline V CDR1 and CDR2: SGHAT, FQNNGV. Trimming removed 0 bases from V and 2 bases from J, with 8 bases in between. The CDR3 is 16 amino acids. CDR3 residues: CASSLDLLAGANVLTF. Here the CDR3 DNA reads TGTGCCAGCAGCTTAGATCTCCTAGCTGGGGCCAACGTCCTGACTTTC. The full variable domain, its missing parts supplied by reference TRBV11-2 and TRBJ2-6, is EAGVAQSPRYKIIEKRQSVAFWCNPISGHATLYWYQQILGQGPKLLIQFQNNGVVDDSQLPKDRFSAERLKGVDSTLKIQPAKLEDSAVYLCASSLDLLAGANVLTFGAGSRLTVL.

This clonotype was detected many times. This chain connects TRBV28 to TRBJ2-3; the match to TRBD2 covers 9 bases. The CDR3 is 16 residues long. V dropped 2 bases and J dropped 4; count of bases not matched to a gene: 7. Germline V lookup: CDR1 MDHEN, CDR2 SYDVKM. CDR3 in amino acids: CASSLARTSEADTQYF. CDR3 bases: TGTGCCAGCAGTTTAGCAAGGACTAGCGAGGCAGATACGCAGTATTTT.

This clonotype was counted ten times or more. The chain links TRBV11-2 to TRBJ2-3; TRBD2 agrees at 10 bases. Germline CDR1 reads SGHAT; CDR2 reads FQNNGV. The length of the CDR3 is 16 residues. V trimming: 5 bases; J trimming: 3 bases; junction bases outside the gene matches: 8. This CDR3 reads CASSKSSGRITDTQYF. The CDR3 DNA reads as TGTGCCAGCAGCAAGTCTAGCGGGAGAATAACAGATACGCAGTATTTT. The complete variable domain, with remaining parts taken from reference TRBV11-2 and TRBJ2-3, reads EAGVAQSPRYKIIEKRQSVAFWCNPISGHATLYWYQQILGQGPKLLIQFQNNGVVDDSQLPKDRFSAERLKGVDSTLKIQPAKLEDSAVYLCASSKSSGRITDTQYFGPGTRLTVL.

There are a few counts of this clonotype. CDR3 DNA sequence: TGTGCCTGGAGCGACGACATACGGGGTGAGCAGTTCTTC. This sequence encodes CAWSDDIRGEQFF. This chain connects TRBV30 to TRBJ2-1; tentative D call: TRBD2 (5 bases). The CDR3 consists of 13 residues. The germline V gene encodes CDR1 GTSNPN and CDR2 SVGIG (reference sequence). V lost 3 bases and J lost 9, with 15 bases in between.

This clonotype was seen many times. The V gene is TRBV7-2, the J gene TRBJ1-1, with 7 nucleotides matching TRBD1. CDR1 SGHTA and CDR2 FQGNSA come from the germline V gene. The CDR3 contains 19 residues. Trimming at V came to 2 bases and at J to 1 base, leaving 16 bases not matched to a gene. The chain's CDR3 is CASSLKARGLDRSNTEAFF. CDR3 nucleotide sequence: TGTGCCAGCAGCTTAAAGGCAAGGGGGCTGGACAGGTCGAACACTGAAGCTTTCTTT.

This clonotype occurred many times. The chain combines TRBV7-2 with TRBJ2-1; the D call may be TRBD1 or TRBD2 (6 bases each). The CDR3 is 15 amino acids. V lost 4 bases to trimming and J lost 9 bases, with 19 bases between them. Germline CDR1 reads SGHTA; CDR2 reads FQGNSA. The CDR3: CASSSNGGGGSEQFF. The CDR3 coding sequence is TGTGCCAGCAGCTCGAACGGCGGAGGGGGGTCTGAGCAGTTCTTC.

As for this clonotype: It may be a read error: a sequence one base away is much more abundant. J is TRBJ1-4 and V is TRBV7-2; D unclear. The ends were cut back, 5 bases at V and 10 bases at J, with 8 bases in the middle. This CDR3 comprises 11 residues. Germline V lookup: CDR1 SGHTA, CDR2 FQGNSA. The CDR3 DNA reads TGTACCAGCAGCCGTTTGGGAAAACTGTTTTTT. Translating it yields CTSSRLGKLFF.